This T cell receptor beta chain was profiled in a study of T cell changes during pregnancy in multiple sclerosis. This clone came up many times. The CDR3 totals 14 residues. Germline V gene lookup returns CDR1 SNHLY and CDR2 FYNNEI. Trimming took 6 bases from V and 3 from J, leaving 14 bases between them. Assay used: immunoSEQ multiplex PCR; TCRdb lists only in-frame clones, some missing. The sample has 85,000 to 110,000 clones, about 90% seen once. The chain combines TRBV2 with TRBJ1-1, with D possibly being TRBD1 (5 bases). Sequences were derived from peripheral blood, sampled after pregnancy. This TCR derives from a female donor with multiple sclerosis, enrolled in a pregnancy study. In DNA, the CDR3 is TGTGCCAGCAGAGGATTAAAAGGGGACACTGAAGCTTTCTTT. Amino acid sequence: CASRGLKGDTEAFF.